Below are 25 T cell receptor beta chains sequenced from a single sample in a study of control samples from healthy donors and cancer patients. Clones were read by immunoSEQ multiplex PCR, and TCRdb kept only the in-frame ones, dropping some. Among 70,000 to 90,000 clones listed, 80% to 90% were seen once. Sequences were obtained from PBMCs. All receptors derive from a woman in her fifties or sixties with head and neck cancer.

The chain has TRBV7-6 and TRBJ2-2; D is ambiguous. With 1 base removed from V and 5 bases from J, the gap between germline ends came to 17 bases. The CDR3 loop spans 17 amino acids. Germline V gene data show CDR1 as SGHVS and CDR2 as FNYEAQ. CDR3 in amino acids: CASSLVSTLHLTGELFF. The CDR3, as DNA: TGTGCCAGCAGCTTAGTCTCGACTCTCCATCTGACCGGGGAGCTGTTTTTT.

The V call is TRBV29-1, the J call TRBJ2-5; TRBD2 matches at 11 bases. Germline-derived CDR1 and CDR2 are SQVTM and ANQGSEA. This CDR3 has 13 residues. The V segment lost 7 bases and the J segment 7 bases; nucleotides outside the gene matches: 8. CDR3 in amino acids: CSAETSGTATQYF. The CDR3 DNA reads TGCAGCGCTGAGACTAGCGGGACCGCGACCCAGTACTTC.

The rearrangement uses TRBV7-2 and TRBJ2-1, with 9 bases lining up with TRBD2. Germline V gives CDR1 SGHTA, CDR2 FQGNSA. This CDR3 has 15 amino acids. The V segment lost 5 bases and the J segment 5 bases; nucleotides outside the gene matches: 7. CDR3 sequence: CASSDRLAANNEQFF. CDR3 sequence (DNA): TGTGCCAGCAGCGACCGACTAGCGGCAAACAATGAGCAGTTCTTC.

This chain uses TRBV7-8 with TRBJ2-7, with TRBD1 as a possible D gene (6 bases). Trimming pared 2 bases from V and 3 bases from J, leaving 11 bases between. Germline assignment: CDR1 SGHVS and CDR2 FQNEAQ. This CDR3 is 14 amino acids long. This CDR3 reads CASSLRRGHYEQYF. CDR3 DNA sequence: TGTGCCAGCAGCTTACGCAGGGGACACTACGAGCAGTACTTC.

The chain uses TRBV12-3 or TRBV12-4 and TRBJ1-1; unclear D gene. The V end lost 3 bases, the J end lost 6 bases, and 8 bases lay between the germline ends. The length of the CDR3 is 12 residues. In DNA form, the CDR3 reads TGTGCCAGCAGTTTTGTCAGGTCTGAAGCTTTCTTT. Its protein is CASSFVRSEAFF.

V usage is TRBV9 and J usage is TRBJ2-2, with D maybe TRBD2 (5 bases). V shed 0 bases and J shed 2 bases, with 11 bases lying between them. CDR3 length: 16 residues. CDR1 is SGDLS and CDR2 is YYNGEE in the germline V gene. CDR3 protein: CASSVASGPNTGELFF. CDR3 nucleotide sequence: TGTGCCAGCAGCGTAGCGAGCGGACCTAACACCGGGGAGCTGTTTTTT.

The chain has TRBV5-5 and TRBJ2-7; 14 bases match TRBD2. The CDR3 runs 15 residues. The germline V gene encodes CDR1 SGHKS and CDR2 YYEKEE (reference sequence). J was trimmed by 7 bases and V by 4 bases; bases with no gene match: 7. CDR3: CASSPGLAGGWEQYF. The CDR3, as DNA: TGTGCCAGCAGCCCCGGACTAGCGGGAGGTTGGGAGCAGTACTTC.

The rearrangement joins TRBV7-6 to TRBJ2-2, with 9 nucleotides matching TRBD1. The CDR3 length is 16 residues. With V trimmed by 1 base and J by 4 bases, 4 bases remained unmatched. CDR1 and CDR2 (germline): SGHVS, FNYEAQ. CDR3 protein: CASSLGDRVSTGELFF. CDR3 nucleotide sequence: TGTGCCAGCAGCTTAGGGGACAGGGTATCCACCGGGGAGCTGTTTTTT.

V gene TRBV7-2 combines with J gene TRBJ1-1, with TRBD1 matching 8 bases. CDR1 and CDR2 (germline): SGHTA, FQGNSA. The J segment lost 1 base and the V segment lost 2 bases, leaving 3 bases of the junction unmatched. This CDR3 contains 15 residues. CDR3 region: CASSLWGTGNTEAFF. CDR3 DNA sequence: TGTGCCAGCAGCTTATGGGGGACAGGGAACACTGAAGCTTTCTTT.

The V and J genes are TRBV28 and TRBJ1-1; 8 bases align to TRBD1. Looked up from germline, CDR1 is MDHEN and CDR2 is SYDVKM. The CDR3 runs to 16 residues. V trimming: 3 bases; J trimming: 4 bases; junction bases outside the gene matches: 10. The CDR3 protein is CASSFRQGASGTEAFF. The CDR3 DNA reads TGTGCCAGCAGTTTTCGGCAGGGGGCCTCGGGCACTGAAGCTTTCTTT.

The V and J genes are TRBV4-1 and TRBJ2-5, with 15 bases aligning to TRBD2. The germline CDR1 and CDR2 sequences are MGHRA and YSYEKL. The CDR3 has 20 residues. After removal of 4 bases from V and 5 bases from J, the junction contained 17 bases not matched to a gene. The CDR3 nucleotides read TGCGCCAGCAGCCGCAGCGGGACTAGCGGGAGGAAGATTGCCTTTGAGACCCAGTACTTC. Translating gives CASSRSGTSGRKIAFETQYF.

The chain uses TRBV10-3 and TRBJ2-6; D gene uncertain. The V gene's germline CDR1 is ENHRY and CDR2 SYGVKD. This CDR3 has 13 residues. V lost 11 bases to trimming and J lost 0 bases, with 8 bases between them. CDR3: CAASPSGANVLTF. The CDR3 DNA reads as TGTGCCGCCAGCCCCTCTGGGGCCAACGTCCTGACTTTC.

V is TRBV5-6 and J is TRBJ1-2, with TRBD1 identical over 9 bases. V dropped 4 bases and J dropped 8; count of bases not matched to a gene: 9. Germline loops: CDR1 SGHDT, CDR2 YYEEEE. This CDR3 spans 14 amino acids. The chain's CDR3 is CASSPGQGLRGYTF. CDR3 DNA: TGTGCCAGCAGCCCCGGACAGGGGCTTCGGGGCTACACCTTC.

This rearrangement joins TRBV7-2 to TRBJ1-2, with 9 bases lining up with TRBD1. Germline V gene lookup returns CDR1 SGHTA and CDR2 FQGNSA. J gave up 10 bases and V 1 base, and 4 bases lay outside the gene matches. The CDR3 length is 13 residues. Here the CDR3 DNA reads TGTGCCAGCAGCTTAGTGGGACAGGGCGACTACACCTTC. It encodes CASSLVGQGDYTF.

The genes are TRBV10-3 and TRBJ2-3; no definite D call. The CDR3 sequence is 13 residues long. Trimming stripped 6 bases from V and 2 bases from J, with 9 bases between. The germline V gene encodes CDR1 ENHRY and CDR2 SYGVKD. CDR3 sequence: CAIRQDLTDTQYF. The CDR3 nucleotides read TGTGCCATCAGGCAGGATCTCACAGATACGCAGTATTTT.

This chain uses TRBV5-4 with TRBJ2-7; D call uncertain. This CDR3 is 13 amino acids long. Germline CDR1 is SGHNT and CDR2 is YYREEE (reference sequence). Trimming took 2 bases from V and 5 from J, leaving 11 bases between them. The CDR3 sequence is CASSFSSYHEQYF. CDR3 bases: TGTGCCAGCAGCTTCAGCTCGTACCACGAGCAGTACTTC. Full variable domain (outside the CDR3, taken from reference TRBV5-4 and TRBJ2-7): ETGVTQSPTHLIKTRGQQVTLRCSSQSGHNTVSWYQQALGQGPQFIFQYYREEENGRGNFPPRFSGLQFPNYSSELNVNALELDDSALYLCASSFSSYHEQYFGPGTRLTVT.

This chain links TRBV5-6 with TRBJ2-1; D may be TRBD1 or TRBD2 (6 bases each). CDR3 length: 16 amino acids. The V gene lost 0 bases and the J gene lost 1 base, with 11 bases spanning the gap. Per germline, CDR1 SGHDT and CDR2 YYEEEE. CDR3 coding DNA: TGTGCCAGCAGCTTGGGGTGGGGGGCTTCCTACAATGAGCAGTTCTTC. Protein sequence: CASSLGWGASYNEQFF.

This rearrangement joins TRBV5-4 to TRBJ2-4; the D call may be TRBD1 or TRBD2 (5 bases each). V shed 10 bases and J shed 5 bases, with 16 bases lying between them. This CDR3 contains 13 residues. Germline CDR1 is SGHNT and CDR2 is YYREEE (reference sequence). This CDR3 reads CAYRGAGQNIQYF. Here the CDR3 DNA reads TGTGCCTATCGAGGGGCAGGGCAAAACATTCAGTACTTC.

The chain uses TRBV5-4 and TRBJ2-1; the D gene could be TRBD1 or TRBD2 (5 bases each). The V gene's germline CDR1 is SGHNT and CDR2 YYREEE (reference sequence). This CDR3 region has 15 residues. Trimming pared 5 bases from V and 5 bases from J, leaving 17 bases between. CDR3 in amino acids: CASSWPGRPNNEQFF. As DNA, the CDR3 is TGTGCCAGCAGTTGGCCGGGACGCCCAAACAATGAGCAGTTCTTC.

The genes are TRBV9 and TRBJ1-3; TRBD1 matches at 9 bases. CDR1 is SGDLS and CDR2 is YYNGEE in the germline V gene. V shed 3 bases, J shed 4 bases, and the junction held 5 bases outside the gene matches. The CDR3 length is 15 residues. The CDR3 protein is CASSAGTGRGNTIYF. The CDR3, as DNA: TGTGCCAGCAGCGCCGGGACAGGGCGAGGAAACACCATATATTTT.

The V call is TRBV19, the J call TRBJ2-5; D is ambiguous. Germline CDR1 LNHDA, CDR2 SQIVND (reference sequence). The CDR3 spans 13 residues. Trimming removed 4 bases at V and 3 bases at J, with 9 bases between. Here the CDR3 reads CASSSLVKETQYF. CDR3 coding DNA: TGTGCCAGTAGTAGCCTAGTGAAAGAGACCCAGTACTTC.

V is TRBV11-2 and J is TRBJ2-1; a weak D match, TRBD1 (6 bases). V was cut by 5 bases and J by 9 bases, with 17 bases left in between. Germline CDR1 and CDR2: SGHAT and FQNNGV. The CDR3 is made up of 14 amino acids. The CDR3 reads CASSPLSGVSEQFF. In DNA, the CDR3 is TGTGCCAGCAGCCCACTTTCAGGGGTCAGTGAGCAGTTCTTC.

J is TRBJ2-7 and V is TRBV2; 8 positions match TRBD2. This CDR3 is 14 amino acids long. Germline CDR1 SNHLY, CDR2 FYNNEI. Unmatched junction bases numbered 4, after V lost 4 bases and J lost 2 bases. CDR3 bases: TGTGCCAGCAGTGGGAAAGCGGGAGCCTACGAGCAGTACTTC. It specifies CASSGKAGAYEQYF.

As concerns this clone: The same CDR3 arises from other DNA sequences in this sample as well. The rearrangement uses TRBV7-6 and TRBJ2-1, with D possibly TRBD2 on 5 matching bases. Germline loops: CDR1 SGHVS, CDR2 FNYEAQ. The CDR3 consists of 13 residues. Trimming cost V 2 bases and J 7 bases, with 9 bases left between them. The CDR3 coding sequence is TGTGCCAGCAGCTTAAGAGGGCGTAATGAGCAGTTCTTC. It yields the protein CASSLRGRNEQFF.

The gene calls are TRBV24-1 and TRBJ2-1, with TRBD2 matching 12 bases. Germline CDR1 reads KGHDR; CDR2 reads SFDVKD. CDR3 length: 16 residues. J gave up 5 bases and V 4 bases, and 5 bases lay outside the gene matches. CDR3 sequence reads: CATSDLLAGGHNEQFF. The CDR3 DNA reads TGTGCCACCAGTGACTTACTAGCGGGAGGCCACAATGAGCAGTTCTTC.